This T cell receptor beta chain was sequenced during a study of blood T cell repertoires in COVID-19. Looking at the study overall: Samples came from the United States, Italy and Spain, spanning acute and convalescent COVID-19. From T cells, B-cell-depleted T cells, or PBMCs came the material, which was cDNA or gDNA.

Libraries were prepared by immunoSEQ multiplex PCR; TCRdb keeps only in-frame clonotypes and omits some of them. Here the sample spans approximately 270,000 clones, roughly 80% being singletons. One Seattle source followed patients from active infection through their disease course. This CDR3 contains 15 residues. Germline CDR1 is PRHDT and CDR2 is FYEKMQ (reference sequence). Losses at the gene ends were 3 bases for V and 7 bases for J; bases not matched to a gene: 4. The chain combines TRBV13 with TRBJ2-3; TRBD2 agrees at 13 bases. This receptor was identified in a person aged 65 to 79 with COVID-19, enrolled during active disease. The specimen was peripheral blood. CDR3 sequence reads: CASSFTSGGANTQYF. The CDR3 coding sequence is TGTGCCAGCAGCTTCACTAGCGGGGGGGCTAATACGCAGTATTTT.